The entry below describes one T cell receptor beta chain. The antigen remains undetermined. The entry originates in a study of T cell responses to AZD1222 COVID-19 vaccine. Whole-study results and caveats: CD4 TCRs covered the whole spike, strongest at regions 160-218 and 743-854.

Assay: immunoSEQ multiplex PCR; the TCRdb copy retains only in-frame clones and omits some. This table holds 150,000 or so clones, about nine tenths found once. Unmatched junction bases numbered 3, after V lost 3 bases and J lost 5 bases. The CDR3 loop spans 15 amino acids. Germline V gene sequence: CDR1 KGHSH, CDR2 LQKENI. Sequencing used peripheral blood, obtained 28 days after the second AZD1222 dose. This chain links TRBV18 with TRBJ2-1; 11 positions match TRBD2. The sequence derives from an adult who received the AZD1222 COVID-19 vaccine. The CDR3 loop reads CASSPGTSGNNEQFF. The CDR3 nucleotides are TGTGCCAGCTCACCCGGGACTAGCGGTAACAATGAGCAGTTCTTC.